A selection of T cell receptor beta chains follows, all from one sample in a study of shared clonotypes between healthy human individuals. Some clones are missing from TCRdb's copy, which holds only in-frame ones; the method was immunoSEQ multiplex PCR. Among approximately 2.5 million clones listed, under 95% were seen once. Sequenced input: naive CD4+ T cells from PBMCs. Receptors originate from a young man in good health. Some clones in this sample may be carry-over from other donors' samples. The CDR3 runs from the conserved cysteine through the conserved F or W.

v_call	j_call	cdr3_aa
TRBV7-3	TRBJ2-2	CASSPNDRAGELFF
TRBV4-1	TRBJ2-1	CASSQGTSGGREQFF
TRBV21-1	TRBJ2-3	CASSKEGGTGQGTQYF
TRBV27	TRBJ2-1	CASSPFRDTYSYNEQFF
TRBV6-4	TRBJ2-3	CASSDSATSADTQYF
TRBV5-6	TRBJ2-1	CASNPARGGSYNEQFF
TRBV11-2	TRBJ2-7	CASSLVGYGHEQYF
TRBV2	TRBJ2-2	CASTRTSGRAAGTGELFF
TRBV5-1	TRBJ1-5	CASSLVSGKEPQHF
TRBV10-3	TRBJ2-1	CAITPTRLSSEQFF
TRBV28	TRBJ2-4	CASTSKNIQYF
TRBV6-1	TRBJ1-6	CASSGTGTGNNSPLHF
TRBV28	TRBJ1-2	CASRRTGGYGYTF
TRBV28	TRBJ1-6	CASQTAPSYSSPLHF
TRBV9	TRBJ2-5	CASSVGRAGGHEETQYF
TRBV27	TRBJ1-1	CASRRTGNTEAFF
TRBV5-4	TRBJ2-5	CASSPTPRDRGETQYF
TRBV29-1	TRBJ2-3	CSVVGLNAGDTDTQYF
TRBV15	TRBJ1-1	CATSRRTTEAFF
TRBV7-3	TRBJ1-1	CASSLVGQGLTEAFF
TRBV19	TRBJ2-1	CASTPALAGVNEQFF
TRBV7-3	TRBJ2-1	CASSLLSGNEQFF
TRBV9	TRBJ2-2	CASSPRTGKTGELFF
TRBV5-1	TRBJ2-1	CASSLLPSSYNEQFF
TRBV5-6	TRBJ1-4	CASSSRQVPEKLFF
TRBV7-9	TRBJ1-4	CASSLVYGANEKLFF
TRBV11-2	TRBJ2-1	CASSLVLAGSVNEQFF
TRBV5-4	TRBJ2-3	CASSPAGTSGNTDTQYF
TRBV28	TRBJ2-7	CASSLPTFGYEQYF
TRBV5-4	TRBJ2-7	CASSTGSDPTSYEQYF
TRBV5-1	TRBJ2-7	CASSLEFPSGSYEQYF
TRBV7-3	TRBJ2-3	CASSRDRGEQYF
TRBV28	TRBJ2-2	CASSRGRNTGELFF
TRBV28	TRBJ1-2	CASTSAGLHLTGYGYTF
TRBV7-9	TRBJ2-2	CASSPGRDTGELFF
TRBV5-4	TRBJ2-7	CASSRTSGNSYEQYF
TRBV11-2	TRBJ2-3	CASSFRTGTGTDTQYF
TRBV15	TRBJ1-1	CATSRAGDTEAFF
TRBV10-3	TRBJ2-5	CAIRQGQTQETQYF
TRBV25-1	TRBJ2-3	CASRGGTSGSDTQYF
TRBV5-1	TRBJ2-3	CASSPATKPDTQYF
TRBV7-9	TRBJ2-7	CASSLVVGVRDEQYF
TRBV4-3	TRBJ1-1	CASSQGTGTAVRAFF
TRBV7-2	TRBJ2-3	CASSSGTVSTDTQYF
TRBV27	TRBJ2-2	CASSPYTGTPNTGELFF
TRBV27	TRBJ2-1	CASSLDYNEQFF
TRBV28	TRBJ2-1	CASSITSSSYNEQFF
TRBV9	TRBJ1-3	CASSRSSRSGNTIYF
TRBV7-9	TRBJ2-7	CASSLAGGRADEQYF
TRBV28	TRBJ1-1	CASSLEQLNTEAFF
TRBV5-1	TRBJ2-7	CASSLLPGGRESEQYF